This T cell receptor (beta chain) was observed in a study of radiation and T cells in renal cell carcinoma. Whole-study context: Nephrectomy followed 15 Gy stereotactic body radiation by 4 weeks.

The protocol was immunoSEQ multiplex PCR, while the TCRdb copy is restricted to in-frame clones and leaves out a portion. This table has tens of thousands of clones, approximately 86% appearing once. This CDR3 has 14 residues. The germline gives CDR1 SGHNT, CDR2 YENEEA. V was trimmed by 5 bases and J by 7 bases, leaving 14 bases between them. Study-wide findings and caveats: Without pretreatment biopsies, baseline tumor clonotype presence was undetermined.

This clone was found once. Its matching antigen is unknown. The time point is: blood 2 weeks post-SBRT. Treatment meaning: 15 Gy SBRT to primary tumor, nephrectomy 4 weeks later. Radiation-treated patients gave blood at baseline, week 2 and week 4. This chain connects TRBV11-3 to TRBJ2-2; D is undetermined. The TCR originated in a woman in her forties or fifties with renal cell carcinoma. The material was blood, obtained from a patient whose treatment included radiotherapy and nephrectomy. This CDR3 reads CASSDSRKVGELFF. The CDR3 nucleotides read TGTGCCAGCAGCGACTCGAGGAAGGTCGGGGAGCTGTTTTTT.